The 10 T cell receptor beta chains given below trace back to one sample, sequenced in a study of graft-versus-host responses after intestinal transplantation. Assay: immunoSEQ multiplex PCR; the TCRdb copy retains only in-frame clones and omits some. The sample has tens of thousands of clones; under 95% are singletons. These TCRs are of unknown antigen specificity. Source: unstimulated CD8+ T cells sorted from spleen or lymph node cells, taken before intestinal transplant. All receptors derive from a human donor who received an intestinal transplant.

The CDR3 loop is CAWSTDSPSYEQYF. The CDR3, as DNA: TGTGCCTGGAGTACAGACAGTCCCTCCTACGAGCAGTACTTC. This chain joins TRBV30 and TRBJ2-7; possible D gene TRBD1, 5 bases. The CDR3 has 14 amino acids. Trimming removed 2 bases from V and 0 bases from J, with 11 bases in between. Looked up from germline, CDR1 is GTSNPN and CDR2 is SVGIG (reference sequence).

The chain joins TRBV29-1 to TRBJ2-7, with D tentatively TRBD2 (5 bases). Germline CDR1 reads SQVTM; CDR2 reads ANQGSEA. The ends were cut back, 6 bases at V and 2 bases at J, with 14 bases in the middle. The CDR3 extends over 13 amino acids. As DNA, the CDR3 is TGCAGCGTCAGAACCGCCGGGGCCTACGAGCAGTACTTC. Translation gives CSVRTAGAYEQYF.

V and J are TRBV7-9 and TRBJ2-7; 9 bases agree with TRBD1. The CDR3 spans 14 residues. The germline V gene has CDR1 SEHNR and CDR2 FQNEAQ (reference sequence). The V and J ends lost 2 bases and 2 bases, in that order; junction bases with no gene match: 1. The CDR3, as DNA: TGTGCCAGCAGCTTAAGACAGGGGGCCTACGAGCAGTACTTC. Its translation: CASSLRQGAYEQYF.

This clone appeared a single time. The chain employs TRBV6-5 and TRBJ1-2, with 7 bases lining up with TRBD1. This CDR3 is 14 amino acids long. Trimming cost V 5 bases and J 5 bases; bases outside gene matches: 8. Germline lookup yields CDR1 MNHEY and CDR2 SVGAGI. CDR3: CASSEGGQPYGYTF. As DNA, the CDR3 is TGTGCCAGCAGTGAAGGGGGACAGCCATATGGCTACACCTTC.

The chain is built from TRBV27 and TRBJ2-5; 7 positions match TRBD1. V trimming: 7 bases; J trimming: 1 base; junction bases outside the gene matches: 3. The CDR3 consists of 13 residues. Germline CDR1 is MNHEY and CDR2 is SMNVEV (reference sequence). CDR3 residues: CASKQGIQETQYF. The CDR3, as DNA: TGTGCCAGCAAACAGGGGATCCAAGAGACCCAGTACTTC.

J is TRBJ2-7 and V is TRBV4-1, with unresolved D. V was shortened by 0 bases and J by 0 bases, with 12 bases between the two germline ends. CDR1 and CDR2 (germline): MGHRA, YSYEKL. The CDR3 sequence is 16 residues long. The CDR3 loop reads CASSQEVTLSSYEQYF. CDR3 nucleotides: TGCGCCAGCAGCCAAGAGGTTACGCTAAGCTCCTACGAGCAGTACTTC.

DNA of the CDR3: TGTGCCAGCGCGCGTGCAGGGGGACCCTACGAGCAGTACTTC. It specifies CASARAGGPYEQYF. The chain employs TRBV28 and TRBJ2-7; 7 bases are shared with TRBD1. Germline values: CDR1 MDHEN, CDR2 SYDVKM. This CDR3 has 14 amino acids. With 8 bases clipped from V and 2 bases from J, the junction kept 9 bases outside the gene matches.

The rearrangement joins TRBV7-9 to TRBJ2-7, with D perhaps matching TRBD2 (6 bases). CDR3 length: 13 amino acids. The germline V gene has CDR1 SEHNR and CDR2 FQNEAQ (reference sequence). Trimming pared 2 bases from V and 4 bases from J, leaving 9 bases between. CDR3 loop: CASSLPGVYEQYF. For the CDR3, the DNA is TGTGCCAGCAGCTTACCGGGGGTTTACGAGCAGTACTTC.

The gene calls are TRBV19 and TRBJ1-1, with 9 nucleotides matching TRBD1. The trim removed 7 bases at V and 3 bases at J, leaving 3 bases unmatched. Germline V gene data show CDR1 as LNHDA and CDR2 as SQIVND (reference sequence). The CDR3 length is 13 residues. The CDR3 region has the DNA TGTGCCAGTACGGACAGGGGTTACACTGAAGCTTTCTTT. It yields the protein CASTDRGYTEAFF. Full variable domain (missing parts from reference TRBV19 and TRBJ1-1): DGGITQSPKYLFRKEGQNVTLSCEQNLNHDAMYWYRQDPGQGLRLIYYSQIVNDFQKGDIAEGYSVSREKKESFPLTVTSAQKNPTAFYLCASTDRGYTEAFFGQGTRLTVV.

This clone is a singleton in its sample. The chain uses TRBV27 and TRBJ2-3; TRBD1 agrees at 9 bases. The length of the CDR3 is 15 residues. Germline V gene lookup returns CDR1 MNHEY and CDR2 SMNVEV (reference sequence). Trimming cost V 4 bases and J 3 bases; bases outside gene matches: 5. Written as DNA, the CDR3 is TGTGCCAGCAGTTACTACAGGGGGCGGACAGATACGCAGTATTTT. Protein product: CASSYYRGRTDTQYF.